This T cell receptor (beta chain) was recovered during a study of blood T cell repertoires in COVID-19. The wider study: The origin of the acute and convalescent COVID-19 samples was the United States, Italy and Spain. Sample material is recorded as cDNA or gDNA derived from T cells, B-cell-depleted T cells, or PBMCs.

The trim removed 3 bases at V and 9 bases at J, leaving 7 bases unmatched. This CDR3 region has 14 residues. Germline CDR1 SEHNR, CDR2 FQNEAQ (reference sequence). In the source study's methods: Quantification of nucleated cells was approximated via reference gene primer amplification. Measured with immunoSEQ multiplex PCR; TCRdb has only the in-frame clones, and not every one. V and J calls and clone size are given by that table; D and trimming were obtained from the DNA. The table has 65,000 to 70,000 clones, 70% to 80% seen once. The rearrangement uses TRBV7-9 and TRBJ2-1, with 8 bases identical to TRBD1. The TCR sequence derives from a human donor in a cohort sampled during active COVID-19. Sequencing used peripheral blood. The chain's CDR3 is CASSFGTGSFEQFF. Here the CDR3 DNA reads TGTGCCAGCAGCTTTGGGACAGGATCCTTTGAGCAGTTCTTC.